The 27 T cell receptor beta chains in this list originate from one sample, sequenced in a study of cytomegalovirus exposure and HLA in healthy donors. Use of 60 Vbeta and 13 Jbeta primers characterized the PCR. The method was immunoSEQ multiplex PCR; TCRdb's version includes in-frame clones alone and lacks a portion of them. The sample comprises some 130,000 clones, 60% to 80% of which are singletons, and around 2% rests with the top ten. The sequencing sample was made of PBMCs. All receptors derive from a man aged 25 to 40 in good health and CMV-seronegative.

This clone was seen a few times. The J gene is TRBJ2-7, the V gene TRBV18, with TRBD1 matching 7 bases. V lost 5 bases to trimming and J lost 4 bases; unmatched junction nucleotides: 8. The CDR3 is 14 residues long. Germline V gene data show CDR1 as KGHSH and CDR2 as LQKENI. The CDR3, as DNA: TGTGCCAGCTCATCCCGACAGGGAGTTTACGAGCAGTACTTC. Translation gives CASSSRQGVYEQYF.

The chain combines TRBV4-2 with TRBJ2-1, with 11 bases aligning to TRBD2. The CDR3 sequence is 15 residues long. Germline CDR1 reads LGHNA; CDR2 reads YNFKEQ. The trim removed 3 bases at V and 10 bases at J, leaving 8 bases unmatched. The CDR3 is CASSHGDSGRGEQFF. DNA of the CDR3: TGTGCCAGCAGCCATGGGGATAGCGGGAGGGGGGAGCAGTTCTTC.

V usage is TRBV2 and J usage is TRBJ1-5, with TRBD1 matching over 8 bases. The CDR3 totals 13 residues. From germline, CDR1 is SNHLY and CDR2 FYNNEI. Trimming took 9 bases from V and 7 from J; bases not matched to a gene: 8. The CDR3 DNA reads as TGTGCCAGTACTGACAGGGGTCCCCAGCCCCAGCATTTT. It translates to CASTDRGPQPQHF.

The chain employs TRBV28 and TRBJ2-7; 11 bases line up with TRBD2. V lost 5 bases, J lost 6 bases, and 15 bases stayed unmatched. The CDR3 has 17 amino acids. Per germline, CDR1 MDHEN and CDR2 SYDVKM. CDR3 sequence reads: CASSHIAGGPLGGEQYF. The CDR3 coding sequence is TGTGCCAGCAGTCACATAGCGGGAGGGCCGCTGGGAGGCGAGCAGTACTTC.

This clone was detected only once. This CDR3 is CASSTQGASNEQFF. In nucleotides, the CDR3 is TGCGCCAGCAGCACGCAGGGGGCTAGCAATGAGCAGTTCTTC. This chain joins TRBV5-1 and TRBJ2-1; 8 nucleotides line up with TRBD1. The length of the CDR3 is 14 residues. The germline V gene encodes CDR1 SGHRS and CDR2 YFSETQ. V lost 4 bases to trimming and J lost 6 bases; unmatched junction nucleotides: 6.

V gene TRBV27 combines with J gene TRBJ2-1, with 13 bases matching TRBD2. J gave up 4 bases and V 0 bases, and 9 bases lay outside the gene matches. This CDR3 comprises 19 residues. Looked up from germline, CDR1 is MNHEY and CDR2 is SMNVEV (reference sequence). CDR3 sequence reads: CASSLSATSGRAWYNEQFF. DNA for the CDR3: TGTGCCAGCAGTTTATCGGCTACTAGCGGGAGGGCCTGGTACAATGAGCAGTTCTTC.

V gene TRBV5-8 combines with J gene TRBJ2-6; D is unclear. The CDR3 is 14 residues long. The V gene lost 4 bases and the J gene lost 4 bases, with 9 bases spanning the gap. Germline V CDR1 and CDR2: SGHTS, YDEGEE. CDR3 sequence (DNA): TGTGCCAGCAGCCTGAGGCCGGGGGCCAACGTCCTGACTTTC. Amino acids: CASSLRPGANVLTF.

The rearrangement uses TRBV6-1 and TRBJ2-5, with D possibly TRBD2 on 6 matching bases. The germline V gene has CDR1 MNHNS and CDR2 SASEGT. The CDR3 contains 16 residues. V was shortened by 2 bases and J by 7 bases, with 20 bases between the two germline ends. In nucleotides, the CDR3 is TGTGCCAGCAGTGAACCCGGGAACCCCGTCGGGGGGACCCAGTACTTC. Amino acid sequence: CASSEPGNPVGGTQYF.

This chain joins TRBV9 and TRBJ2-4, with a tentative D call TRBD1 (5 bases). CDR1 is SGDLS and CDR2 is YYNGEE in the germline V gene. This CDR3 is 15 amino acids long. Trimming stripped 0 bases from V and 5 bases from J, with 12 bases between. This CDR3 is CASSVEGRVENIQYF. CDR3 coding DNA: TGTGCCAGCAGCGTAGAGGGCAGGGTCGAAAACATTCAGTACTTC.

The rearrangement uses TRBV30 and TRBJ1-1; TRBD1 is a possible D gene (6 bases). Trimming took 5 bases from V and 1 from J, leaving 17 bases between them. The germline V gene encodes CDR1 GTSNPN and CDR2 SVGIG (reference sequence). The CDR3 contains 15 residues. The CDR3 DNA reads TGTGCCTGGTGTCGAATCAGGGGTTCGAACACTGAAGCTTTCTTT. Encoded protein: CAWCRIRGSNTEAFF.

This chain connects TRBV20-1 to TRBJ2-3; the D is unclear. Germline loops: CDR1 DFQATT, CDR2 SNEGSKA (reference sequence). The CDR3 runs to 11 residues. Trimming shortened V by 3 bases and J by 5 bases, and 6 bases separated the two germline ends. The CDR3 DNA reads as TGCAGTGCTAGTTTGAGAGATACGCAGTATTTT. It is translated as CSASLRDTQYF.

The CDR3: CASSLSTSGLPYEQYF. The CDR3 nucleotides read TGTGCCAGCAGTTTATCAACTAGCGGGCTTCCCTACGAGCAGTACTTC. This sequence joins TRBV28 and TRBJ2-5; TRBD2 agrees at 9 bases. Judging by the DNA end, TRBJ2-7 fits better; the J call may be wrong. CDR3 length: 16 residues. Germline lookup yields CDR1 MDHEN and CDR2 SYDVKM.

The V gene is TRBV5-1, the J gene TRBJ2-3, with D unresolved. Looked up from germline, CDR1 is SGHRS and CDR2 is YFSETQ. Deletions cut 6 bases from V and 4 bases from J, with 6 bases between. The CDR3 sequence is 11 residues long. Here the CDR3 reads CASKTADTQYF. The CDR3 DNA reads TGCGCCAGCAAAACGGCAGATACGCAGTATTTT. Based on the CDR3 plus reference TRBV5-1 and TRBJ2-3, the full variable domain is KAGVTQTPRYLIKTRGQQVTLSCSPISGHRSVSWYQQTPGQGLQFLFEYFSETQRNKGNFPGRFSGRQFSNSRSEMNVSTLELGDSALYLCASKTADTQYFGPGTRLTVL.

The rearrangement links TRBV30 to TRBJ1-5, with 10 nucleotides matching TRBD1. The CDR3 contains 16 residues. The V gene's germline CDR1 is GTSNPN and CDR2 SVGIG (reference sequence). Trimming at V came to 3 bases and at J to 3 bases, leaving 8 bases not matched to a gene. The CDR3 is CAWSPGQGLPNQPQHF. The CDR3 DNA sequence: TGTGCCTGGAGCCCGGGACAGGGGCTTCCCAATCAGCCCCAGCATTTT.

V usage is TRBV9 and J usage is TRBJ1-3; 10 bases line up with TRBD1. The germline CDR1 and CDR2 sequences are SGDLS and YYNGEE. Losses at the gene ends were 4 bases for V and 8 bases for J; bases not matched to a gene: 3. The CDR3 is 13 amino acids. CDR3 sequence: CASSPGTGDTIYF. CDR3 in DNA: TGTGCCAGCAGCCCCGGGACAGGGGACACCATATATTTT. The full variable domain, rest sourced from reference TRBV9 and TRBJ1-3, is DSGVTQTPKHLITATGQRVTLRCSPRSGDLSVYWYQQSLDQGLQFLIQYYNGEERAKGNILERFSAQQFPDLHSELNLSSLELGDSALYFCASSPGTGDTIYFGEGSWLTVV.

The J gene is TRBJ2-2, the V gene TRBV15; D might be TRBD1 (6 bases). In germline, CDR1 is LNHNV, CDR2 YYDKDF (reference sequence). This CDR3 region has 16 residues. V dropped 3 bases and J dropped 0 bases, with 11 bases sitting between them. CDR3 residues: CATSSGGHSNTGELFF. CDR3 in DNA: TGTGCCACCAGCAGTGGGGGACATTCGAACACCGGGGAGCTGTTTTTT.

This chain connects TRBV19 to TRBJ1-2, with a tentative D call TRBD1 (6 bases). Germline V lookup: CDR1 LNHDA, CDR2 SQIVND (reference sequence). Trimming shortened V by 4 bases and J by 3 bases, and 15 bases separated the two germline ends. The length of the CDR3 is 15 residues. CDR3: CASSTHRVGDYGYTF. The CDR3, as DNA: TGTGCCAGTAGTACCCACAGGGTGGGTGACTATGGCTACACCTTC.

This chain links TRBV5-4 with TRBJ2-7; D may be TRBD2 (7 bases). The CDR3 runs 16 residues. V lost 2 bases and J 0 bases, leaving 15 bases between the germline ends. Looked up from germline, CDR1 is SGHNT and CDR2 is YYREEE (reference sequence). CDR3 residues: CASSLGGAPRSYEQYF. CDR3 in DNA: TGTGCCAGCAGCTTAGGGGGGGCGCCACGCTCCTACGAGCAGTACTTC.

The rearrangement links TRBV5-4 to TRBJ1-1; no firm D call. This CDR3 comprises 13 residues. Germline V CDR1 and CDR2: SGHNT, YYREEE (reference sequence). V gave up 3 bases and J gave up 6 bases, with 12 bases separating them. CDR3: CASSWEGSAEAFF. In DNA, the CDR3 is TGTGCCAGCAGCTGGGAGGGTAGCGCTGAAGCTTTCTTT.

The rearrangement joins TRBV18 to TRBJ2-7; 7 bases map to TRBD1. Germline trimming cut 0 bases from V and 4 bases from J; bases unmatched to any gene: 6. This CDR3 is 15 amino acids long. Germline CDR1 reads KGHSH; CDR2 reads LQKENI. Here the CDR3 reads CASSPPGSQGYEQYF. DNA for the CDR3: TGTGCCAGCTCACCACCGGGATCACAGGGGTACGAGCAGTACTTC. Complete variable domain (other parts from reference TRBV18 and TRBJ2-7): NAGVMQNPRHLVRRRGQEARLRCSPMKGHSHVYWYRQLPEEGLKFMVYLQKENIIDESGMPKERFSAEFPKEGPSILRIQQVVRGDSAAYFCASSPPGSQGYEQYFGPGTRLTVT.

The V and J genes are TRBV29-1 and TRBJ2-2; D ambiguous. Germline values: CDR1 SQVTM, CDR2 ANQGSEA. The CDR3 is 13 amino acids. The V and J ends lost 1 base and 4 bases respectively, with 7 bases between them. The CDR3 is CSVEGAITGELFF. DNA for the CDR3: TGCAGCGTTGAAGGGGCGATCACCGGGGAGCTGTTTTTT.

This clone was picked up a small number of times. The V gene is TRBV21-1, the J gene TRBJ1-1; TRBD1 is the table's D call and was not checked against the DNA. TRBV21-1 is a pseudogene segment. This CDR3 region has 16 residues. CDR3 DNA: TGTGCCAGCAGCAAAGGCTCCCAGGGAAGGGACACTGAAGCTTTCTTT. Amino acids: CASSKGSQGRDTEAFF.

The chain uses TRBV7-2 and TRBJ2-7; the D is unclear. There are 14 residues in the CDR3. Between the trimmed V and J ends, which lost 1 base and 2 bases, there was a span of 9 bases. Per the germline V gene, CDR1 is SGHTA and CDR2 is FQGNSA. The CDR3 region is CASSLGVSAYEQYF. The CDR3 DNA reads TGTGCCAGCAGCTTAGGCGTCTCCGCCTACGAGCAGTACTTC. Together with reference TRBV7-2 and TRBJ2-7, the CDR3 gives the full variable domain: GAGVSQSPSNKVTEKGKDVELRCDPISGHTALYWYRQSLGQGLEFLIYFQGNSAPDKSGLPSDRFSAERTGGSVSTLTIQRTQQEDSAVYLCASSLGVSAYEQYFGPGTRLTVT.

J is TRBJ2-5 and V is TRBV18; 7 bases fit TRBD1. J was trimmed by 1 base and V by 1 base; bases with no gene match: 12. The CDR3 is 18 residues long. The germline V gene encodes CDR1 KGHSH and CDR2 LQKENI. This CDR3 reads CASSPQGTGAKIQETQYF. CDR3 nucleotide sequence: TGTGCCAGCTCACCACAGGGTACAGGGGCGAAGATCCAAGAGACCCAGTACTTC.

This clone appeared once. This chain links TRBV27 with TRBJ2-7; possible D gene TRBD1, 6 bases. This CDR3 contains 14 residues. Germline CDR1 and CDR2: MNHEY and SMNVEV (reference sequence). Trimming removed 0 bases from V and 2 bases from J, with 8 bases in between. The CDR3 DNA sequence: TGTGCCAGCAGTTTATCTGCAGGGGCCTACGAGCAGTACTTC. Translation: CASSLSAGAYEQYF.

The chain carries TRBV18 and TRBJ1-4; D remains unclear. Looked up from germline, CDR1 is KGHSH and CDR2 is LQKENI. The CDR3 totals 15 residues. Trimming left V 2 bases short and J 6 bases short, with 13 bases between. The CDR3 DNA sequence: TGTGCCAGCTCACCAAGTTCTCAGAGCGATGAAAAACTGTTTTTT. It encodes CASSPSSQSDEKLFF.

The rearrangement links TRBV28 to TRBJ2-5; TRBD1 is a possible D gene (5 bases). Trimming stripped 3 bases from V and 2 bases from J, with 13 bases between. The CDR3 has 15 amino acids. The germline V gene has CDR1 MDHEN and CDR2 SYDVKM. The CDR3 loop is CASSFYQGTQETQYF. The CDR3, as DNA: TGTGCCAGCAGTTTTTATCAGGGAACTCAAGAGACCCAGTACTTC.